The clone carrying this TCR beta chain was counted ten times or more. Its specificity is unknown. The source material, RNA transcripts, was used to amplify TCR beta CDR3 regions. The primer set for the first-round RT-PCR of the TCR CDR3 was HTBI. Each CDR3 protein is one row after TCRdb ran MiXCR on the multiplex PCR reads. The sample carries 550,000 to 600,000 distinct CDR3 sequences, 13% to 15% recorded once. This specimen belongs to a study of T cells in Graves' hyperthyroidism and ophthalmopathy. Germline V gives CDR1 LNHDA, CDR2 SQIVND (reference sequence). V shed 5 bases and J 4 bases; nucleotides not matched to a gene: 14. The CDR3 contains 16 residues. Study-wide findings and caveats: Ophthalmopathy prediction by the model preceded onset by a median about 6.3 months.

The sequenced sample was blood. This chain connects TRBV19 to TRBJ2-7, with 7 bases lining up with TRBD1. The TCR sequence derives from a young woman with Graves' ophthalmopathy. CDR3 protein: CASSETRGTLIYEQYF. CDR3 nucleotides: TGTGCCAGTAGTGAAACCAGGGGGACCCTCATATACGAGCAGTACTTC.